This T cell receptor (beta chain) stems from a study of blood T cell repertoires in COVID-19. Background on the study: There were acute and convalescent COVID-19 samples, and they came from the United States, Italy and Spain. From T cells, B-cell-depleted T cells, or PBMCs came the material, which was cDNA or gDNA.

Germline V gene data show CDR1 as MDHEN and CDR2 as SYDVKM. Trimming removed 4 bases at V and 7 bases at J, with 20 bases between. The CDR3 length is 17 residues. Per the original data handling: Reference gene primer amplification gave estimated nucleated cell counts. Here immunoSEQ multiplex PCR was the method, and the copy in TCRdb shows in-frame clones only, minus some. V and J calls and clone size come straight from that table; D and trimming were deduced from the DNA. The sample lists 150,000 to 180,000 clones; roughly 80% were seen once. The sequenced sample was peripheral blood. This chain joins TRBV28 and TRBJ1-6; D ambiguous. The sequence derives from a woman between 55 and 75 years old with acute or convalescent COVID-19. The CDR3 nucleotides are TGTGCCAGCAGTTCGGTACGGGGAGAGTTGAGGAATTCACCCCTCCACTTT. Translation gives CASSSVRGELRNSPLHF. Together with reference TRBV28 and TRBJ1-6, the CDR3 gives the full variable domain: DVKVTQSSRYLVKRTGEKVFLECVQDMDHENMFWYRQDPGLGLRLIYFSYDVKMKEKGDIPEGYSVSREKKERFSLILESASTNQTSMYLCASSSVRGELRNSPLHFGNGTRLTVT.